Following are 18 T cell receptor beta chains from one sample sequenced in a study of blood T cell repertoires in COVID-19. Using immunoSEQ multiplex PCR, the repertoire was profiled, and TCRdb retains in-frame clones only, with some absent. The table has tens of thousands of clones, around 67% seen once. Sequencing used peripheral blood. Receptors were obtained from a woman aged 45-60 years with active or convalescent COVID-19.

The chain carries TRBV19 and TRBJ1-2; no clear D. This CDR3 is built from 13 residues. Deletions cut 6 bases from V and 4 bases from J, with 12 bases between. The germline CDR1 and CDR2 sequences are LNHDA and SQIVND (reference sequence). The CDR3 is CASSLSPVYGYTF. Written as DNA, the CDR3 is TGTGCCAGTAGCTTGTCCCCGGTCTATGGCTACACCTTC.

This clone has just a few counts. The rearrangement links TRBV19 to TRBJ1-4; D unclear. CDR3 length equals 17 residues. V was trimmed by 5 bases and J by 2 bases, leaving 18 bases between them. Germline V CDR1 and CDR2: LNHDA, SQIVND (reference sequence). The CDR3 here is CASSSPGEWRTNEKLFF. The DNA of the CDR3 is TGTGCCAGTAGTTCGCCAGGCGAATGGAGGACTAATGAAAAACTGTTTTTT.

The chain uses TRBV19 and TRBJ1-1; D remains unclear. In germline, CDR1 is LNHDA, CDR2 SQIVND (reference sequence). This CDR3 has 12 amino acids. V lost 3 bases to trimming and J lost 8 bases, with 10 bases between them. The CDR3 DNA reads TGTGCCAGTAGTATTCGACTAAAGGAAGCTTTCTTT. Protein sequence: CASSIRLKEAFF.

Points on this clone: The sample has other DNA sequences that encode this CDR3 too. This CDR3 reads CASSPRIQGGHAYEQYF. The CDR3 bases are TGTGCCAGCTCACCACGGATACAGGGGGGCCACGCCTACGAGCAGTACTTC. The chain has TRBV18 and TRBJ2-7; 8 bases map to TRBD1. Trimming cost V 1 base and J 2 bases; bases outside gene matches: 10. CDR3 length: 17 amino acids. CDR1 is KGHSH, CDR2 LQKENI, per germline.

V is TRBV10-3 and J is TRBJ2-2, with 7 nucleotides matching TRBD1. Germline V gene data show CDR1 as ENHRY and CDR2 as SYGVKD. Trimming at V came to 6 bases and at J to 6 bases, leaving 10 bases not matched to a gene. This CDR3 is 15 amino acids long. CDR3 protein: CAIRPGQPRAGELFF. Here the CDR3 DNA reads TGTGCCATCAGACCGGGACAGCCCCGCGCCGGGGAGCTGTTTTTT.

This clone was observed a single time. This chain connects TRBV7-6 to TRBJ1-3; 11 bases map to TRBD1. Germline CDR1 SGHVS, CDR2 FNYEAQ. The CDR3 has 17 amino acids. The V gene end was trimmed by 3 bases and the J gene end by 2 bases; junction bases not matched to a gene: 6. DNA of the CDR3: TGTGCCAGCAGCTTGAGGACAGGGGGCACTCCTGGAAACACCATATATTTT. It is translated as CASSLRTGGTPGNTIYF.

This clone is medium-sized (0.01 to 0.1%). This chain joins TRBV27 and TRBJ2-3, with TRBD2 matching 13 bases. This CDR3 has 16 residues. CDR1 is MNHEY, CDR2 SMNVEV, per germline (reference sequence). V shed 5 bases and J 6 bases; nucleotides not matched to a gene: 8. The CDR3 spells CASSDLTSGRRDTQYF. CDR3 in DNA: TGTGCCAGCAGTGATCTGACTAGCGGGAGGAGGGATACGCAGTATTTT.

There are a few counts of this clone. V and J are TRBV7-8 and TRBJ2-2; D might be TRBD2 (6 bases). Trimming left V 2 bases short and J 4 bases short, with 8 bases between. CDR1 is SGHVS, CDR2 FQNEAQ, per germline. The CDR3 covers 14 residues. The CDR3 region has the DNA TGTGCCAGCAGCTTACTCGGGGGCACCGGGGAGCTGTTTTTT. This encodes CASSLLGGTGELFF.

This chain uses TRBV4-1 with TRBJ2-2, with D possibly TRBD2 on 5 matching bases. Per the germline V gene, CDR1 is MGHRA and CDR2 is YSYEKL. The germline V and J ends were trimmed by 4 bases and 6 bases, with 15 bases remaining between them. CDR3 size: 15 residues. The CDR3 region is CASSPRWGVAGELFF. CDR3 coding DNA: TGCGCCAGCAGCCCGCGTTGGGGAGTAGCCGGGGAGCTGTTTTTT.

The V gene is TRBV5-1, the J gene TRBJ1-2; D remains ambiguous. The CDR3 is made up of 14 amino acids. Per germline, CDR1 SGHRS and CDR2 YFSETQ. Trimming removed 4 bases at V and 2 bases at J, with 12 bases between. CDR3 in amino acids: CASSPEVSNYGYTF. In DNA, the CDR3 is TGCGCCAGCAGCCCCGAGGTTTCAAACTATGGCTACACCTTC.

The chain joins TRBV15 to TRBJ1-4; no reliable D call. V gave up 1 base and J gave up 5 bases, with 8 bases separating them. Germline V gene sequence: CDR1 LNHNV, CDR2 YYDKDF (reference sequence). The CDR3 spans 14 residues. CDR3 loop: CATSRGATNEKLFF. CDR3 nucleotide sequence: TGTGCCACCAGCAGAGGGGCGACCAATGAAAAACTGTTTTTT.

The chain has TRBV5-6 and TRBJ2-1, with 11 positions matching TRBD2. CDR3 size: 14 residues. Germline V CDR1 and CDR2: SGHDT, YYEEEE. V trimming: 2 bases; J trimming: 9 bases; junction bases outside the gene matches: 4. CDR3 sequence: CASSLILAGGEQFF. The CDR3 DNA is TGTGCCAGCAGCTTAATCCTAGCGGGAGGTGAGCAGTTCTTC.

V usage is TRBV11-2 and J usage is TRBJ2-5; possible D gene TRBD1, 5 bases. CDR3 size: 15 residues. The germline CDR1 and CDR2 sequences are SGHAT and FQNNGV. Trimming left V 1 base short and J 7 bases short, with 16 bases between. Here the CDR3 DNA reads TGTGCCAGCAGCTTAGTAGGGGATTTTAGGGGGACCCAGTACTTC. Its translation is CASSLVGDFRGTQYF.

The chain joins TRBV2 to TRBJ2-3; 7 bases match TRBD2. Trimming cost V 6 bases and J 5 bases; bases outside gene matches: 2. This CDR3 comprises 12 residues. CDR1 is SNHLY and CDR2 is FYNNEI in the germline V gene. CDR3 residues: CASSGGKDTQYF. The CDR3 nucleotides are TGTGCCAGCAGCGGGGGGAAAGATACGCAGTATTTT.

V is TRBV5-1 and J is TRBJ2-2, with 10 bases that match TRBD2. V shed 5 bases, J shed 6 bases, and the junction held 13 bases outside the gene matches. This CDR3 comprises 17 residues. Germline lookup yields CDR1 SGHRS and CDR2 YFSETQ. The CDR3 spells CASSQSGRASGAGELFF. In nucleotides, the CDR3 is TGCGCCAGCAGTCAGAGCGGGAGGGCGAGCGGCGCCGGGGAGCTGTTTTTT.

The V gene is TRBV28, the J gene TRBJ2-7; weak D call: TRBD1 (5 bases). Germline V gene sequence: CDR1 MDHEN, CDR2 SYDVKM. Trimming pared 7 bases from V and 5 bases from J, leaving 15 bases between. The length of the CDR3 is 13 residues. CDR3 nucleotides: TGTGCCAGCAAATGGGGCAGGGCGGACGAGCAGTACTTC. Its protein is CASKWGRADEQYF.

V usage is TRBV19 and J usage is TRBJ2-7; D possibly corresponds to TRBD1 (6 bases). Germline V gives CDR1 LNHDA, CDR2 SQIVND (reference sequence). Trimming stripped 3 bases from V and 5 bases from J, with 17 bases between. CDR3 size: 15 residues. For the CDR3, the DNA is TGTGCCAGTAGTATTAAGGGGGTCCCTATGGACGAGCAGTACTTC. Translated: CASSIKGVPMDEQYF.

This clone was observed a single time. DNA of the CDR3: TGTGCCAGCAGCAAAGTGAGGGGGAATGGCTACACCTTC. Its protein product is CASSKVRGNGYTF. V usage is TRBV21-1 and J usage is TRBJ1-2; the D call of TRBD1 is as the table states it, not checked on the DNA. TRBV21-1 is tagged as a pseudogene. This CDR3 spans 13 amino acids.